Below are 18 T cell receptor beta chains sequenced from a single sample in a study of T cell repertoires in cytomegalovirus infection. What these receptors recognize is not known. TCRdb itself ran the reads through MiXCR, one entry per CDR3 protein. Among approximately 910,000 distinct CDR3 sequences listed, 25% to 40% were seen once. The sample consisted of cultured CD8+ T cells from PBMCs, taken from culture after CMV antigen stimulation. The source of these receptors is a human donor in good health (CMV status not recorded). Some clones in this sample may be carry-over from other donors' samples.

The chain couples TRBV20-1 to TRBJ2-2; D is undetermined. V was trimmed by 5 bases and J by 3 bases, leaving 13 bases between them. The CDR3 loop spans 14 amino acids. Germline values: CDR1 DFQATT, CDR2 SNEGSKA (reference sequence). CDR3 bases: TGCAGTGCTTTCTCAGACGGATACACCGGGGAGCTGTTTTTT. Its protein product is CSAFSDGYTGELFF.

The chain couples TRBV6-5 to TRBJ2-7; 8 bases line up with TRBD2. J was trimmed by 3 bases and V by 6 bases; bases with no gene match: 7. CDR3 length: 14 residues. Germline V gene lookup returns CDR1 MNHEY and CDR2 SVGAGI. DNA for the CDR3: TGTGCCAGCAGCCGGGGGGGCAATCTCTACGAGCAGTACGTC. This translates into CASSRGGNLYEQYV.

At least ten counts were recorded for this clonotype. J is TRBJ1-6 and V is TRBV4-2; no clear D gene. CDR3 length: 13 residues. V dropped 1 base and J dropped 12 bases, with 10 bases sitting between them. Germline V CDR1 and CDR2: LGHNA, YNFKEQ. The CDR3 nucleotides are TGTGCCAGCAGCCAAGGGTTGGGGAAACCCCTCCACTTT. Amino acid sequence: CASSQGLGKPLHF.

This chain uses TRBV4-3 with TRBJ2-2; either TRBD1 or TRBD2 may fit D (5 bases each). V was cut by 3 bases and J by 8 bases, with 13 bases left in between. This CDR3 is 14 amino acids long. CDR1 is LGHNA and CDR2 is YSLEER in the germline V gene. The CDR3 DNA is TGCGCCAGCAGCCAGAAGGGGACGGGAGGGGAGCTGTTTTTT. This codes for CASSQKGTGGELFF.

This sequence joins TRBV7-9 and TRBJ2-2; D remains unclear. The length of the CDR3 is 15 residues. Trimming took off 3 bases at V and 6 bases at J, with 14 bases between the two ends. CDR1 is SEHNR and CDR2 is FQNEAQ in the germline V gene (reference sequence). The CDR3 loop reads CASSFRDPLSGELFF. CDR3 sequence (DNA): TGTGCCAGCAGCTTTAGGGATCCCCTCTCCGGGGAGCTGTTTTTT.

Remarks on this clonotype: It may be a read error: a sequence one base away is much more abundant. The CDR3 spells CASSQGVLKNTDAFF. CDR3 in DNA: TGCGCCAGCAGCCAAGGGGTCCTTAAAAACACTGATGCTTTCTTT. The chain has TRBV4-1 and TRBJ1-1; D is undetermined. Germline loops: CDR1 MGHRA, CDR2 YSYEKL. The CDR3 loop spans 15 amino acids.

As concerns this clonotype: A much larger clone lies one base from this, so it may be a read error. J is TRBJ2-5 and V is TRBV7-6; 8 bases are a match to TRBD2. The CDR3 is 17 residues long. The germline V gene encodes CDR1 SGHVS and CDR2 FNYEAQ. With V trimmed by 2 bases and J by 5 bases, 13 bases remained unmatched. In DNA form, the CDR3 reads TGTGCCAGCAGCTTATCGGGCCCAGCGGGGGCCATGGAGACCCAGTACTTC. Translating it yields CASSLSGPAGAMETQYF.

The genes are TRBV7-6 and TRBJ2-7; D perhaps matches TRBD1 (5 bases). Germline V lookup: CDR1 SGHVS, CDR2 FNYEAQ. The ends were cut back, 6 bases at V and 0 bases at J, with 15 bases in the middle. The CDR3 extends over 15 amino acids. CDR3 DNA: TGTGCCAGCAGTCCGTTAGGGGAATACTCCTACGAGCAGTACTTC. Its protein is CASSPLGEYSYEQYF.

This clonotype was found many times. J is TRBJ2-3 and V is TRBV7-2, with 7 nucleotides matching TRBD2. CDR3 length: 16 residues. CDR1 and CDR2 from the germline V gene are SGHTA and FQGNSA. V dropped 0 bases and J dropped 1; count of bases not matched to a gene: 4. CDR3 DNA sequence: TGTGCCAGCAGCTTAGCGCTAGCGGATGGCACAGATACGCAGTATTTT. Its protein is CASSLALADGTDTQYF.

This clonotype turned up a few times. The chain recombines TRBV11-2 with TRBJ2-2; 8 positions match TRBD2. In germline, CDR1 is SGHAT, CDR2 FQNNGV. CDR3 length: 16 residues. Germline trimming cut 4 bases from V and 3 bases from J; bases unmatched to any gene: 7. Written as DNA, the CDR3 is TGTGCCAGCAGCTCTGGGAGCGGGGGACACACCGGGGAGCTGTTTTTT. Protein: CASSSGSGGHTGELFF.

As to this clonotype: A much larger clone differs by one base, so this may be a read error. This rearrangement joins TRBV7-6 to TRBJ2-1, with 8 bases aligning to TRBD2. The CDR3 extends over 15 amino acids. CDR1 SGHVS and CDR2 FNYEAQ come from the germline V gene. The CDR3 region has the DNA TGTACCAGCAGCTTAATAACGGGGGGGCAGAATGAGCAGTTCTTC. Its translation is CTSSLITGGQNEQFF.

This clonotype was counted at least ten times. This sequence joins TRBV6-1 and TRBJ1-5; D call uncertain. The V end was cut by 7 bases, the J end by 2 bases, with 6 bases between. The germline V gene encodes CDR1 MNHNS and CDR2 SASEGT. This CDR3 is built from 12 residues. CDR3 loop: CASKEGNQPQHF. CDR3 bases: TGTGCCAGCAAGGAAGGCAATCAGCCCCAGCATTTT.

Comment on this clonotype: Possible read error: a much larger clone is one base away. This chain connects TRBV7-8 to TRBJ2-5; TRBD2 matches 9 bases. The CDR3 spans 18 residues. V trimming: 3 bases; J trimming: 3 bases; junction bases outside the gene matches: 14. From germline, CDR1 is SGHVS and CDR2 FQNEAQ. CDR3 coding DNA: TGTGCCAGCAGCTTTCCCGGGACTAGCAGAGTCAATAAAGAGACCCAGTACTTC. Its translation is CASSFPGTSRVNKETQYF.

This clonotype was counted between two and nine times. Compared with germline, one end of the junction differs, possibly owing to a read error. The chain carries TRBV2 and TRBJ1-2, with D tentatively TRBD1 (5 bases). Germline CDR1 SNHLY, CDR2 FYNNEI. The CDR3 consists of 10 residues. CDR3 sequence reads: CASMGQLLSF. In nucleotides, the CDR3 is TGTGCCAGCATGGGGCAGCTCCTATCCTTC.

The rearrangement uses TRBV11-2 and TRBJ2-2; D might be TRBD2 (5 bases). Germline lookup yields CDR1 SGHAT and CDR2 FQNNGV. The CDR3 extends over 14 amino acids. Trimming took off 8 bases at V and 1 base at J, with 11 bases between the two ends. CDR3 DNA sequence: TGTGCCAGCGCATACCGGGGGAACACCGGGGAGCTGTTTTTT. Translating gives CASAYRGNTGELFF.

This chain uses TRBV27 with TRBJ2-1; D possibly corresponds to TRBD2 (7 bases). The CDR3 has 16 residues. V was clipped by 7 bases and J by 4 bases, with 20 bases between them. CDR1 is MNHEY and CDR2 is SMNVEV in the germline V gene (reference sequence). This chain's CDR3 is CASTLFGGAGYNEQFF. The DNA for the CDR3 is TGTGCCAGCACCTTATTTGGGGGGGCGGGGTACAATGAGCAGTTCTTC.

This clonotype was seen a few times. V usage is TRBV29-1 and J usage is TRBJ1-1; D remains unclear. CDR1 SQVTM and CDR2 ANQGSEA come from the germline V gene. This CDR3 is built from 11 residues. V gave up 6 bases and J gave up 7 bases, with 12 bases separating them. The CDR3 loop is CSVGGGGEAFF. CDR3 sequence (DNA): TGCAGCGTGGGCGGAGGCGGTGAAGCTTTCTTT.

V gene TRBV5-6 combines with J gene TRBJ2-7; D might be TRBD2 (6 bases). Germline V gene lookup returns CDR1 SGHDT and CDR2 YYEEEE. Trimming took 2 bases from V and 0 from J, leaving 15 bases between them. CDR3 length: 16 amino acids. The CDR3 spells CASSFFGRTPSYEQYF. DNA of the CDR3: TGTGCCAGCAGCTTTTTCGGGAGAACCCCCTCCTACGAGCAGTACTTC. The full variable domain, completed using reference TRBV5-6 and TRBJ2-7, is DAGVTQSPTHLIKTRGQQVTLRCSPKSGHDTVSWYQQALGQGPQFIFQYYEEEERQRGNFPDRFSGHQFPNYSSELNVNALLLGDSALYLCASSFFGRTPSYEQYFGPGTRLTVT.